This TCR beta chain was found in a study of PD-1 blockade in classical Hodgkin lymphoma. Study-wide results and caveats: The authors have not defined what causes the repertoire differences, possibly disease activity or prior therapy. Patients who began taking nivolumab under 1 year after ASCT were left out.

A word on this clone: The antigen remains unidentified.

Between the trimmed V and J ends, which lost 8 bases and 3 bases, there was a span of 14 bases. The CDR3 runs to 13 residues. Germline V gene lookup returns CDR1 SNHLY and CDR2 FYNNEI. Method: immunoSEQ multiplex PCR; TCRdb's copy keeps in-frame clones and lacks some. This repertoire shows approximately 6,300 clones, around 73% found once; its top ten account for around 3.3%. Brentuximab vedotin exposure varied, and every patient relapsed after autologous stem cell transplantation. Researchers used magnetic negative selection to pull out pure CD4+ T cells from thawed PBMCs. This receptor was obtained from a human donor with classical Hodgkin lymphoma. The chain combines TRBV2 with TRBJ2-7; D may be TRBD1 or TRBD2 (6 bases each). The material was CD4+ T cells from blood, obtained at baseline. CDR3 loop: CASLGKGGYEQYF. The CDR3 DNA reads as TGTGCCAGCCTTGGAAAGGGGGGCTACGAGCAGTACTTC.